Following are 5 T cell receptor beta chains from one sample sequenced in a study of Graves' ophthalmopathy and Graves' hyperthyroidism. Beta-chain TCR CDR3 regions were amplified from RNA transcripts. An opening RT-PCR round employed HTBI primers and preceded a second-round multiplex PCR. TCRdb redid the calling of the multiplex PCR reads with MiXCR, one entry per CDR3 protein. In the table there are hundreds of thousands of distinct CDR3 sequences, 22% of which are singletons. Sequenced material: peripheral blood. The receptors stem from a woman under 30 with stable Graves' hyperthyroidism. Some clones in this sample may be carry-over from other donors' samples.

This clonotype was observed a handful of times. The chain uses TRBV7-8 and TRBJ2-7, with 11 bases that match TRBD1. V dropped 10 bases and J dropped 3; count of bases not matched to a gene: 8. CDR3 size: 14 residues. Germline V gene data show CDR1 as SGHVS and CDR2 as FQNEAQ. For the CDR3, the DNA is TGTGCCACCCGGTCAGGGACAGGGGGCTACGAGCAGTACTTC. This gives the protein CATRSGTGGYEQYF.

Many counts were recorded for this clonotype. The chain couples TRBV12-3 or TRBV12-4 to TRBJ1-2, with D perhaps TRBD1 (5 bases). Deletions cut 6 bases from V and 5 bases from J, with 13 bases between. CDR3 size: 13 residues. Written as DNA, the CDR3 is TGTGCCAGCAGCCCGGGACGGACTTATGGCTACACCTTC. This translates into CASSPGRTYGYTF.

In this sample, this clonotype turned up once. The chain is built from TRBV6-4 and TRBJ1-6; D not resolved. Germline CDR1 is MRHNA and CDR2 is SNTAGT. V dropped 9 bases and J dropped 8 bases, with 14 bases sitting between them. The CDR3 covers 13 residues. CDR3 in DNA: TGTGCCAGATGGTATGGCTGGGATTCACCCCTCCACTTT. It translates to CARWYGWDSPLHF.

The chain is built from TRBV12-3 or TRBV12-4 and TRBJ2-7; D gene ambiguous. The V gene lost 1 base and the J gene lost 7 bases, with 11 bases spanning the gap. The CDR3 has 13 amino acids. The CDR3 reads CASSLGTAVEQYF. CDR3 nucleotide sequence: TGTGCCAGCAGTTTAGGTACGGCTGTGGAGCAGTACTTC.

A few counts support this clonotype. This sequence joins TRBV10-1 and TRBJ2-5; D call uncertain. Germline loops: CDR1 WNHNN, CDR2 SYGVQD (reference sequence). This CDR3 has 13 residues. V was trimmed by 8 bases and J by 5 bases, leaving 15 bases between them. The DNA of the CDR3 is TGCGCCAGCTCGCCCCGAGGCGCTGAGACCCAGTACTTC. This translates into CASSPRGAETQYF.